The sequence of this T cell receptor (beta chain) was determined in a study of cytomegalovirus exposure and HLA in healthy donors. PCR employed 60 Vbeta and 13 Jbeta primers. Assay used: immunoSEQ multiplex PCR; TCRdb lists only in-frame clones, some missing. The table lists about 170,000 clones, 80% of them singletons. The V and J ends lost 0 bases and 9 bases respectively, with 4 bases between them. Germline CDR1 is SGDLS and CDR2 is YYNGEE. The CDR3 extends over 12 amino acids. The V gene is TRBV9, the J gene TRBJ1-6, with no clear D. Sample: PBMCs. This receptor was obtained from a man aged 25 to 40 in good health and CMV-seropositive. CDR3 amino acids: CASSVGASPLHF. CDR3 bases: TGTGCCAGCAGCGTAGGGGCTTCACCCCTCCACTTT. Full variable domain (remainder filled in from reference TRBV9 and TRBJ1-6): DSGVTQTPKHLITATGQRVTLRCSPRSGDLSVYWYQQSLDQGLQFLIQYYNGEERAKGNILERFSAQQFPDLHSELNLSSLELGDSALYFCASSVGASPLHFGNGTRLTVT.